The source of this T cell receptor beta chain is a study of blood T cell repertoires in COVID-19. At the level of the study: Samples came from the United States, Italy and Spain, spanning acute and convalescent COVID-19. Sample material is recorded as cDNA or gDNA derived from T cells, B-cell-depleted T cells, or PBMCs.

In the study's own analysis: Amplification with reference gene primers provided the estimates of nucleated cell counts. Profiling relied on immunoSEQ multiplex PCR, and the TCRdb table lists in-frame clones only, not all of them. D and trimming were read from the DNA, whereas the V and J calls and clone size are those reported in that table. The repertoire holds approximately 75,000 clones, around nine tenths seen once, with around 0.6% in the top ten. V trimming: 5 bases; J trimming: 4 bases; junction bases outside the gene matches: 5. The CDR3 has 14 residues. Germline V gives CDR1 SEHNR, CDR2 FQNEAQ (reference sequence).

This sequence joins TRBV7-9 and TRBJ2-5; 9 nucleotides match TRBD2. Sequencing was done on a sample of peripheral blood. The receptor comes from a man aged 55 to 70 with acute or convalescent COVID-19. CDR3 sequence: CASSLGTSRETQYF. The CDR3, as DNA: TGTGCCAGCAGCCTGGGGACTAGCCGAGAGACCCAGTACTTC.